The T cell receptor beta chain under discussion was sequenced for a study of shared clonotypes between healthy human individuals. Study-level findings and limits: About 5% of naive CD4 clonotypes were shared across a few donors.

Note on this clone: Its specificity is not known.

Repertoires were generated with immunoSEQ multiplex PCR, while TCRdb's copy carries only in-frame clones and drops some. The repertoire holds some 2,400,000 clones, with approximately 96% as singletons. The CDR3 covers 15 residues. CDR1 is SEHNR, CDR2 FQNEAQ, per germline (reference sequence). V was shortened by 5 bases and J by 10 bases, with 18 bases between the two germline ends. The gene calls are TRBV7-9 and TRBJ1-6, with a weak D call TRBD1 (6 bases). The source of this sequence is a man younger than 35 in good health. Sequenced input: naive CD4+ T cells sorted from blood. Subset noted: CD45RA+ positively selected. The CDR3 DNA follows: TGTGCCAGCAGCGCAAAGGGGACACTAGTCTCACCCCTCCACTTT. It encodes CASSAKGTLVSPLHF.